This passage covers 8 T cell receptor beta chains from one sample sequenced in a study of regulatory T cells in long-lasting Graves disease. Sequencing libraries for TCR beta were prepared with iRepertoire HTBI primers and Arm-PCR of CDR3 regions. TCRdb re-analysed the multiplex PCR reads in MiXCR, keeping a single row per CDR3 protein. The table shows roughly 500,000 distinct CDR3 sequences, with approximately 23% occurring only once. As for time point: persistent/refractory GD, antithyroid drugs over 5 years with positive TRAb. PBMC RNA served as the TCR library source. Sequenced material: peripheral blood mononuclear cells (PBMCs), taken when the disease was refractory, from a patient treated with antithyroid drugs. These receptors all come from a female donor with Graves disease.

This clonotype occurred many times. In DNA form, the CDR3 reads TGTGCCAGCAGGACCTATAGCGGGAGAGGTGCCGGGGAGCTGTTTTTT. As protein: CASRTYSGRGAGELFF. V and J are TRBV7-2 and TRBJ2-2; the match to TRBD2 covers 9 bases. With 6 bases clipped from V and 6 bases from J, the junction kept 11 bases outside the gene matches. This CDR3 contains 16 residues. Germline V CDR1 and CDR2: SGHTA, FQGNSA. Full variable domain (rest looked up from reference TRBV7-2 and TRBJ2-2): GAGVSQSPSNKVTEKGKDVELRCDPISGHTALYWYRQSLGQGLEFLIYFQGNSAPDKSGLPSDRFSAERTGGSVSTLTIQRTQQEDSAVYLCASRTYSGRGAGELFFGEGSRLTVL.

About this clonotype: This sequence may be a read error, since a much larger clone differs from it by one base. The chain carries TRBV12-3 or TRBV12-4 and TRBJ1-5; 8 nucleotides line up with TRBD1. V lost 6 bases, J lost 0 bases, and 7 bases stayed unmatched. This CDR3 contains 16 residues. The CDR3 region is CASSRQGSNSNQPQHF. CDR3 sequence (DNA): TGTGCCAGCAGCCGACAGGGGAGCAATAGCAATCAGCCCCAGCATTTT.

The chain employs TRBV25-1 and TRBJ1-2; TRBD1 matches 7 bases. Germline V lookup: CDR1 MGHDK, CDR2 SYGVNS. The J segment lost 4 bases and the V segment lost 3 bases, leaving 8 bases of the junction unmatched. The CDR3 sequence is 15 residues long. The CDR3 coding sequence is TGTGCCAGCAGTGATCCACGGACAGGTTTCTATGGCTACACCTTC. Translation: CASSDPRTGFYGYTF.

This clonotype was counted between two and nine times. The rearrangement uses TRBV29-1 and TRBJ2-4, with D possibly being TRBD1 (5 bases). The CDR3 covers 11 residues. From germline, CDR1 is SQVTM and CDR2 ANQGSEA. The V gene lost 0 bases and the J gene lost 14 bases, with 11 bases spanning the gap. The CDR3 DNA follows: TGCAGCGTTGAAGATGGCAGGGAAGAGTACTTC. This gives the protein CSVEDGREEYF.

This clonotype was counted many times. The V call is TRBV11-2, the J call TRBJ1-1; tentatively, D is TRBD1 (5 bases). Between the trimmed V and J ends, which lost 1 base and 0 bases, there was a span of 6 bases. From germline, CDR1 is SGHAT and CDR2 FQNNGV. This CDR3 comprises 14 residues. CDR3 DNA sequence: TGTGCCAGCAGCTTAGGGGGGGTGAACACTGAAGCTTTCTTT. This encodes CASSLGGVNTEAFF.

Note on this clonotype: A clone one base away is much larger, so this may be a read error. CDR3 residues: CANRRALAGGTLEQYF. The CDR3 DNA sequence: TGTGCCAACAGACGAGCACTAGCGGGAGGAACGCTCGAGCAGTACTTC. The chain combines TRBV6-1 with TRBJ2-7, with 12 bases that match TRBD2. This CDR3 spans 16 amino acids. Per germline, CDR1 MNHNS and CDR2 SASEGT. The J segment lost 6 bases and the V segment lost 10 bases, leaving 16 bases of the junction unmatched.

There are many counts of this clonotype. V and J are TRBV12-3 or TRBV12-4 and TRBJ1-4; 10 positions agree with TRBD1. After removal of 5 bases from V and 4 bases from J, the junction contained 4 bases not matched to a gene. The CDR3 covers 15 residues. The CDR3: CASSPRTGGNEKLFF. The CDR3 DNA follows: TGTGCCAGCAGTCCCCGGACAGGGGGTAATGAAAAACTGTTTTTT.

In this sample, this clonotype turned up many times. This rearrangement joins TRBV6-1 to TRBJ1-5; D not certain. The V and J ends lost 6 bases and 0 bases respectively, with 12 bases between them. Germline values: CDR1 MNHNS, CDR2 SASEGT. The CDR3 is 15 amino acids. The CDR3 sequence is CASRFRHVSNQPQHF. The DNA for the CDR3 is TGTGCCAGCAGATTCCGACACGTTAGCAATCAGCCCCAGCATTTT.